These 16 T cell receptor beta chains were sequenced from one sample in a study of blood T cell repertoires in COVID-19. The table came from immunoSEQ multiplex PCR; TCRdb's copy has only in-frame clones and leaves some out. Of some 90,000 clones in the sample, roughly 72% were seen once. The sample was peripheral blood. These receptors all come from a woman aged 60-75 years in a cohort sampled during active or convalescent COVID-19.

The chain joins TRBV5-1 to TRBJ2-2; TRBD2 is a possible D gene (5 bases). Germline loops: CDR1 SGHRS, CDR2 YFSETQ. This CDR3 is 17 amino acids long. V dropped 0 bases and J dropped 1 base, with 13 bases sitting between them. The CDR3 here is CASSLASSGLNTGELFF. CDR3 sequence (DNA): TGCGCCAGCAGCTTGGCATCTTCTGGACTGAACACCGGGGAGCTGTTTTTT.

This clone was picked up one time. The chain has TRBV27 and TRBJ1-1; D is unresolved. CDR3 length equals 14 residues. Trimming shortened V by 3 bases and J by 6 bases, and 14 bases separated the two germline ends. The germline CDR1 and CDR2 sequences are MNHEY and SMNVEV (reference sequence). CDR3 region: CASSFSRDSAEAFF. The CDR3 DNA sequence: TGTGCCAGCAGTTTTTCCCGTGATAGCGCTGAAGCTTTCTTT.

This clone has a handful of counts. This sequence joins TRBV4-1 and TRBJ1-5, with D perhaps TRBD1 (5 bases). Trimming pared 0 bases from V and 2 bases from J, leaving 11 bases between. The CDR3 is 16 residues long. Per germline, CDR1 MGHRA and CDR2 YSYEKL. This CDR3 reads CASSQEPGLGNQPQHF. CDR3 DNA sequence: TGCGCCAGCAGCCAAGAGCCGGGACTGGGCAATCAGCCCCAGCATTTT.

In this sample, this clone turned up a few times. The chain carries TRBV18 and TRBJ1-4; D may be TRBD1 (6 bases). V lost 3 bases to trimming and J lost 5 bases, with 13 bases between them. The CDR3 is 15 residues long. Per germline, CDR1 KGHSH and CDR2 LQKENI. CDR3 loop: CASSPGQLINEKLFF. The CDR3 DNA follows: TGTGCCAGCTCACCCGGACAGTTGATCAATGAAAAACTGTTTTTT.

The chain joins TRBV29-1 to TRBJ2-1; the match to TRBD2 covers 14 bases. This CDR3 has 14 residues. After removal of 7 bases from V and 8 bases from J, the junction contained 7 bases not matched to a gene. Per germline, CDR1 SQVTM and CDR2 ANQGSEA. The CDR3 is CSGVGLAGVHEQFF. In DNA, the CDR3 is TGCAGCGGTGTGGGACTAGCGGGGGTTCATGAGCAGTTCTTC.

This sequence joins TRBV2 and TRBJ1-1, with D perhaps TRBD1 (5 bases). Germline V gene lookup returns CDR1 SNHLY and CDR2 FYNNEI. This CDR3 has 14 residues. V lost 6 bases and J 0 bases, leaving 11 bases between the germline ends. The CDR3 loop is CASSRDGLNTEAFF. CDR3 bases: TGTGCCAGCAGCAGGGATGGATTGAACACTGAAGCTTTCTTT.

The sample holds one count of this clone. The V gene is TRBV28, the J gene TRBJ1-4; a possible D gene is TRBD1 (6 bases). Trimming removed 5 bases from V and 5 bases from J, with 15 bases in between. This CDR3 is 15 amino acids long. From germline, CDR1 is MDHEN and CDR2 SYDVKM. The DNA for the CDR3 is TGTGCCAGCAGTATAACCGGGACAAAAAATGAAAAACTGTTTTTT. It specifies CASSITGTKNEKLFF.

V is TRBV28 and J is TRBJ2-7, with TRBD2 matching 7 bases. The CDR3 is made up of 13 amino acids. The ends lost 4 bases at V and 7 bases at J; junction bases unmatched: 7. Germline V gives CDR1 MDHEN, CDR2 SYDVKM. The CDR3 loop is CASSSPGLEEQYF. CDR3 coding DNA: TGTGCCAGCAGTTCCCCCGGACTAGAGGAGCAGTACTTC.

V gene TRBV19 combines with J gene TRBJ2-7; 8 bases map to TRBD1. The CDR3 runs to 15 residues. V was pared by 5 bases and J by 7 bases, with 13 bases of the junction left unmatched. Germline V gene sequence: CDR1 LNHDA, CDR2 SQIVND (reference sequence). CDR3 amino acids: CASSPGGWRLGEQYF. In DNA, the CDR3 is TGTGCCAGTAGTCCAGGGGGCTGGCGTTTGGGGGAGCAGTACTTC.

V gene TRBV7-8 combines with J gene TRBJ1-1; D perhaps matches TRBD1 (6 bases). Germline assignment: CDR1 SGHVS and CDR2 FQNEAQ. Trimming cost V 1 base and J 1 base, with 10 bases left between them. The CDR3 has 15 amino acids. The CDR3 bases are TGTGCCAGCAGCTTAGGGGCAGGGGAGAACACTGAAGCTTTCTTT. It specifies CASSLGAGENTEAFF.

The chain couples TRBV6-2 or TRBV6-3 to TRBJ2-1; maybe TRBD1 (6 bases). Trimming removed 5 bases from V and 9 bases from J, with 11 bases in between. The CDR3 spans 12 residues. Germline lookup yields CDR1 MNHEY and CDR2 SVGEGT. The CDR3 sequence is CASSHRVFEQFF. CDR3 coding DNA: TGTGCCAGCAGTCACAGGGTCTTTGAGCAGTTCTTC.

DNA for the CDR3: TGTGCCAGCAGTGAACTAGGGGGCATGAACACTGAAGCTTTCTTT. It yields the protein CASSELGGMNTEAFF. The J gene is TRBJ1-1, the V gene TRBV6-1, with 7 bases aligning to TRBD1. Germline-derived CDR1 and CDR2 are MNHNS and SASEGT. This CDR3 is 15 amino acids long. V shed 2 bases, J shed 0 bases, and the junction held 3 bases outside the gene matches.

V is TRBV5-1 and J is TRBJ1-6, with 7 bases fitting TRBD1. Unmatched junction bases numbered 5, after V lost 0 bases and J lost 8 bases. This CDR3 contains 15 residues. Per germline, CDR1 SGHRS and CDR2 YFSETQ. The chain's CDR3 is CASSLEGGDHSPLHF. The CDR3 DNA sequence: TGCGCCAGCAGCTTGGAAGGGGGCGACCATTCACCCCTCCACTTT.

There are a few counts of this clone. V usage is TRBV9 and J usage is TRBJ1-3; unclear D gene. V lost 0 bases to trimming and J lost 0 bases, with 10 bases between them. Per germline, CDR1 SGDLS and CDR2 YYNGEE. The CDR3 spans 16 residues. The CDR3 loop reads CASSVDPGISGNTIYF. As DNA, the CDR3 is TGTGCCAGCAGCGTAGACCCGGGAATCTCTGGAAACACCATATATTTT.

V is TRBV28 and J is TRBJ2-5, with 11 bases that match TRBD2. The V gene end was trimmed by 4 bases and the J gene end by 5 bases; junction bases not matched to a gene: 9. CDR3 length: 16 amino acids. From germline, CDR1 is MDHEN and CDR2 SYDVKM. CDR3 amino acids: CASSSSGLAVMETQYF. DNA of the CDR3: TGTGCCAGCAGTTCGTCGGGACTAGCGGTTATGGAGACCCAGTACTTC.

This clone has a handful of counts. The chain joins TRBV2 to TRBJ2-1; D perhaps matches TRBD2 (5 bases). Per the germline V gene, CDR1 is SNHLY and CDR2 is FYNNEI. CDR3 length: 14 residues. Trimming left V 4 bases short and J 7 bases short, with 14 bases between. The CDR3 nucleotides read TGTGCCAGCAGTGTTGGATCTAGCACGAATGAGCAGTTCTTC. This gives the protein CASSVGSSTNEQFF.